The text below deals with one TCR beta chain. Primed by a sample-barcoded 5' primer and a J-beta primer mix, a second PCR proceeded for about 6 to 12 cycles. TCRdb recomputed calls from the 5' RACE reads with MiXCR, one row per CDR3 protein. The sample shows about 1.4 million distinct CDR3 sequences, 59% of them seen only once. Trimming removed 7 bases from V and 3 bases from J, with 8 bases in between. The CDR3 covers 12 residues. The germline CDR1 and CDR2 sequences are SNHLY and FYNNEI. This sample was included in a study of blood T cells in healthy people across ages. This chain connects TRBV2 to TRBJ2-3; weak D call: TRBD1 (6 bases). Sequencing was performed on blood. This sequence originates from a man younger than 30 in good health. The CDR3 protein is CASKGDTDTQYF. The CDR3 region has the DNA TGTGCCAGCAAGGGGGATACAGATACGCAGTATTTT.